One sample yielded the 20 T cell receptor beta chains listed below, sequenced in a study of glioma-infiltrating T cells. The iRepertoire nested amplicon-rescue multiplex PCR amplified TCR alpha and beta CDR3s from RNA. TCRdb reanalysed the multiplex PCR reads using MiXCR and keeps one entry per CDR3 protein. The sample contains about 21,000 distinct CDR3 sequences, 20% to 25% of which appear only once. Input material: glioma tissue, nonneoplastic brain tissue, or PBMCs (not recorded which). These receptors came from a human donor with low-grade glioma or glioblastoma, undergoing nonglioma brain surgery, or in good health (not recorded which).

This clonotype is deemed medium-sized. The chain links TRBV27 to TRBJ1-1; a possible D gene is TRBD1 (6 bases). Trimming removed 3 bases from V and 9 bases from J, with 14 bases in between. CDR1 MNHEY and CDR2 SMNVEV come from the germline V gene (reference sequence). The CDR3 length is 13 residues. CDR3 bases: TGTGCCAGCAGTTTCTTAACAGGGTTCCAAGCTTTCTTT. Its translation is CASSFLTGFQAFF.

Only a few counts were recorded for this clonotype. V usage is TRBV7-2 and J usage is TRBJ2-2; 10 bases are a match to TRBD1. Germline V gives CDR1 SGHTA, CDR2 FQGNSA. The CDR3 runs 15 residues. V shed 5 bases and J 5 bases; nucleotides not matched to a gene: 5. This chain's CDR3 is CASSIGQGGTGELFF. The CDR3 nucleotides are TGTGCCAGCAGCATTGGACAGGGGGGGACCGGGGAGCTGTTTTTT.

This clonotype was observed many times. The genes are TRBV2 and TRBJ2-3, with TRBD2 matching over 12 bases. V gave up 6 bases and J gave up 3 bases; unmatched junction bases: 4. This CDR3 contains 15 residues. CDR1 is SNHLY and CDR2 is FYNNEI in the germline V gene. CDR3 DNA: TGTGCCAGCAGAGGACTAGCGGGGAGGACAGATACGCAGTATTTT. Translated: CASRGLAGRTDTQYF.

There are a few counts of this clonotype. The V and J genes are TRBV7-2 and TRBJ2-5; weak D call: TRBD2 (7 bases). CDR3 size: 17 residues. Germline assignment: CDR1 SGHTA and CDR2 FQGNSA. Trimming removed 4 bases from V and 5 bases from J, with 23 bases in between. In nucleotides, the CDR3 is TGTGCCAGCAGCTCTAAGACCCCTCCGCGGGGGCTGGAGACCCAGTACTTC. It yields the protein CASSSKTPPRGLETQYF.

This clonotype was detected a few times. The chain employs TRBV9 and TRBJ2-3; 8 bases align to TRBD2. With V trimmed by 5 bases and J by 9 bases, 14 bases remained unmatched. CDR3 length: 15 amino acids. CDR1 is SGDLS, CDR2 YYNGEE, per germline. The CDR3 loop is CASSPPGLVEGTQYF. The CDR3 bases are TGTGCCAGCAGTCCACCGGGACTAGTAGAAGGCACGCAGTATTTT.

This clonotype was detected many times. The rearrangement links TRBV7-2 to TRBJ2-7, with TRBD1 as a possible D gene (5 bases). Germline-derived CDR1 and CDR2 are SGHTA and FQGNSA. This CDR3 region has 14 residues. V was trimmed by 7 bases and J by 4 bases, leaving 17 bases between them. The CDR3 sequence is CASTRSRDDYEQYF. In DNA form, the CDR3 reads TGTGCCAGCACTCGTTCCAGGGATGATTACGAGCAGTACTTC.

This clonotype was recorded many times. The V and J genes are TRBV7-2 and TRBJ2-3; the match to TRBD2 covers 8 bases. This CDR3 region has 14 residues. Germline lookup yields CDR1 SGHTA and CDR2 FQGNSA. Unmatched junction bases numbered 4, after V lost 5 bases and J lost 3 bases. Here the CDR3 reads CASSQGLATDTQYF. DNA of the CDR3: TGTGCCAGCAGCCAAGGACTAGCAACAGATACGCAGTATTTT.

J is TRBJ1-4 and V is TRBV7-6; weak D call: TRBD1 (6 bases). The CDR3 covers 17 residues. Germline V gene sequence: CDR1 SGHVS, CDR2 FNYEAQ. V lost 4 bases, J lost 0 bases, and 15 bases lay in between. CDR3 nucleotides: TGTGCCAGCAGCTCGGGGAGAGAGGGGGCAACTAATGAAAAACTGTTTTTT. Amino acids: CASSSGREGATNEKLFF.

Worth noting for this clonotype: No conserved phenylalanine or tryptophan is present at the end of the CDR3, so a read error is the likely explanation. The rearrangement uses TRBV12-3 or TRBV12-4 and TRBJ2-3; no clear D gene. There are 11 residues in the CDR3. Trimming cost V 6 bases and J 5 bases, with 6 bases left between them. The CDR3 DNA sequence: TGTGCCAGCAGATCGTTAGATACGCAGTATCTT. This gives the protein CASRSLDTQYL.

This clonotype was recorded at least ten times. The chain has TRBV10-2 and TRBJ1-1; no reliable D call. The CDR3 totals 13 residues. Germline CDR1 is WSHSY and CDR2 is SAAADI. V gave up 3 bases and J gave up 1 base, with 6 bases separating them. CDR3: CASSDGENTEAFF. As DNA, the CDR3 is TGCGCCAGCAGTGACGGGGAGAACACTGAAGCTTTCTTT.

The count of this clonotype is one. The chain recombines TRBV11-2 with TRBJ1-1; 8 nucleotides match TRBD1. Germline V gene sequence: CDR1 SGHAT, CDR2 FQNNGV. The V segment lost 2 bases and the J segment 9 bases; nucleotides outside the gene matches: 11. The CDR3 is 15 residues long. The CDR3 loop reads CASSLTFGQGFQAFF. The CDR3 DNA sequence: TGTGCCAGCAGCTTAACGTTCGGACAGGGATTTCAAGCTTTCTTT.

This clonotype counts as large. The gene calls are TRBV27 and TRBJ2-1; D remains ambiguous. Trimming stripped 3 bases from V and 11 bases from J, with 8 bases between. CDR1 is MNHEY and CDR2 is SMNVEV in the germline V gene (reference sequence). The CDR3 extends over 11 amino acids. This chain's CDR3 is CASSFSRKQFF. In nucleotides, the CDR3 is TGTGCCAGCAGTTTCTCACGAAAGCAGTTCTTC.

The genes are TRBV7-9 and TRBJ2-1; 7 bases map to TRBD1. The CDR3 loop spans 12 amino acids. CDR1 is SEHNR, CDR2 FQNEAQ, per germline (reference sequence). V trimming: 10 bases; J trimming: 8 bases; junction bases outside the gene matches: 8. Here the CDR3 reads CATGDSTYEQFF. The CDR3 DNA is TGTGCCACTGGGGACAGCACCTATGAGCAGTTCTTC.

On this clonotype itself: A single base separates this from a much larger clone, so it may be a read error. This sequence joins TRBV6-2 or TRBV6-3 and TRBJ1-1; TRBD1 might be the D (6 bases). The germline CDR1 and CDR2 sequences are MNHEY and SVGEGT. V shed 2 bases and J shed 4 bases, with 8 bases lying between them. The CDR3 loop spans 13 amino acids. The CDR3 nucleotides read TGTGCCAGCAGTTACCAGGGGAGCACTGAAGCTTTCTTT. Translation gives CASSYQGSTEAFF.

This clonotype was observed many times. This chain's CDR3 is CASSQGDPTGNTIYF. The CDR3 bases are TGCGCCAGCAGCCAAGGGGACCCTACTGGAAACACCATATATTTT. The J gene is TRBJ1-3, the V gene TRBV4-1, with D possibly being TRBD1 (5 bases). This CDR3 region has 15 residues. Germline-derived CDR1 and CDR2 are MGHRA and YSYEKL. Trimming removed 1 base at V and 2 bases at J, with 9 bases between.

This clonotype has a count of ten or more. The chain is built from TRBV4-1 and TRBJ2-1; D call uncertain. Trimming removed 2 bases at V and 5 bases at J, with 4 bases between. Germline CDR1 reads MGHRA; CDR2 reads YSYEKL. CDR3 size: 12 residues. The CDR3 reads CASSQSHNEQFF. In DNA form, the CDR3 reads TGCGCCAGCAGCCAATCTCACAATGAGCAGTTCTTC.

This chain uses TRBV27 with TRBJ2-1; D gene ambiguous. V was trimmed by 8 bases and J by 4 bases, leaving 18 bases between them. Looked up from germline, CDR1 is MNHEY and CDR2 is SMNVEV (reference sequence). The CDR3 totals 15 residues. Written as DNA, the CDR3 is TGTGCCAGCCCCCCCCGCAGGACGATATACAATGAGCAGTTCTTC. Protein: CASPPRRTIYNEQFF.

The genes are TRBV4-1 and TRBJ2-7; the D gene is possibly TRBD1 (6 bases). The ends were cut back, 2 bases at V and 0 bases at J, with 11 bases in the middle. The germline V gene encodes CDR1 MGHRA and CDR2 YSYEKL. The CDR3 is made up of 15 amino acids. CDR3 loop: CASSQLPGASYEQYF. CDR3 nucleotide sequence: TGCGCCAGCAGCCAATTGCCAGGGGCCTCCTACGAGCAGTACTTC.

At least ten counts were recorded for this clonotype. The J gene is TRBJ2-7, the V gene TRBV20-1; a weak D match, TRBD2 (5 bases). The CDR3 extends over 13 amino acids. Trimming left V 3 bases short and J 0 bases short, with 9 bases between. Germline V CDR1 and CDR2: DFQATT, SNEGSKA (reference sequence). The DNA for the CDR3 is TGCAGTGCTAGGTTCCGGGGCTCCTACGAGCAGTACTTC. It encodes CSARFRGSYEQYF.

In this sample, this clonotype turned up many times. The V call is TRBV4-3, the J call TRBJ1-2; perhaps TRBD1 as D (5 bases). There are 14 residues in the CDR3. V dropped 1 base and J dropped 5 bases, with 11 bases sitting between them. CDR1 is LGHNA, CDR2 YSLEER, per germline. The CDR3 nucleotides read TGCGCCAGCAGCCAAGGTCCAGGGCCATATGGCTACACCTTC. Protein sequence: CASSQGPGPYGYTF.